The rows below give T cell receptor beta chains drawn from one sample of a study of cytomegalovirus exposure and HLA in healthy donors. The data were produced by immunoSEQ multiplex PCR, yet TCRdb's version contains in-frame clones alone and is incomplete. The data show about 190,000 clones, with 79% seen just once and 1.6% held by the top ten. The sample was PBMCs. Receptors were obtained from a woman between 50 and 59 years old in good health and CMV-seronegative. CDR3s include the opening cysteine and the closing phenylalanine or tryptophan. A D gene is named only where the DNA matches it firmly. Rows give clone size only sometimes, using once, few, many, or a class for an expanded clone.

D gene	J gene	V gene	clone size	CDR3 DNA	CDR3 protein
TRBD2	TRBJ2-7	TRBV28	NA	TGTGCCAGCAGTTTTTTGGCGGGAGGTTCCTACGAGCAGTACTTC	CASSFLAGGSYEQYF
TRBD1	TRBJ1-4	TRBV2	few	TGTGCCAGCAACAAGGACAGGGGGCGGGAAAAACTGTTTTTT	CASNKDRGREKLFF
TRBD2	TRBJ2-7	TRBV7-9	NA	TGTGCCAGCAGCTTAGGGGACCGGGGGGTCCACGAGCAGTACTTC	CASSLGDRGVHEQYF
NA	TRBJ2-5	TRBV11-2	NA	TGTGCCAGCAGCTTAGCCCCCGGGTTGCAAGAGACCCAGTACTTC	CASSLAPGLQETQYF
NA	TRBJ1-2	TRBV28	NA	TGTGCCAGCAGCGGGGCTAACTATGGCTACACCTTC	CASSGANYGYTF
TRBD2	TRBJ2-1	TRBV25-1	NA	TGTGCCAGCAGCGGGACTACCAAACCCTACAATGAGCAGTTCTTC	CASSGTTKPYNEQFF
NA	TRBJ1-2	TRBV27	NA	TGTGCCAGCAGTGTTAATTTGGGGGGTCTGACTGGCTACACCTTC	CASSVNLGGLTGYTF
TRBD2	TRBJ2-1	TRBV7-2	NA	TGTGCCAGCAGACACGGCGCGGGACTATATGAGCAGTTCTTC	CASRHGAGLYEQFF
NA	TRBJ2-3	TRBV4-2	NA	TGTGCCAGCAGCCAAGATAGGGGGGGGAGCACAGATACGCAGTATTTT	CASSQDRGGSTDTQYF
TRBD1	TRBJ2-1	TRBV4-3	NA	TGCGCCAGCAGCCCATACTCCGGGACAGTTTACAATGAGCAGTTCTTC	CASSPYSGTVYNEQFF
NA	TRBJ1-1	TRBV20-1	NA	TGCAGTTCTAGGAGGGGGACTGAAGCTTTCTTT	CSSRRGTEAFF
TRBD2	TRBJ2-3	TRBV5-1	NA	TGCGCCAGCAGCTTAAGGACTAGCGGGGGCCGGGGAGATACGCAGTATTTT	CASSLRTSGGRGDTQYF
NA	TRBJ1-1	TRBV29-1	NA	TGCAGCGCCCTGGGAGGGGGCACTGAAGCTTTCTTT	CSALGGGTEAFF
TRBD1	TRBJ2-2	TRBV2	NA	TGTGCCAGCAGAGGATGGGGGACAGCGAACACCGGGGAGCTGTTTTTT	CASRGWGTANTGELFF
NA	TRBJ1-1	TRBV29-1	NA	TGCAGCGTTGGACAGGCGACCACTGAAGCTTTCTTT	CSVGQATTEAFF
TRBD2	TRBJ2-2	TRBV11-1	NA	TGTGCCAGTTCGCGGGGCGCAAGGAGTCTAGCGGGATCCACCGGGGAGCTGTTTTTT	CASSRGARSLAGSTGELFF
TRBD1	TRBJ1-1	TRBV4-3	NA	TGCGCCAGCAGCCACCTCCCCCCTAGTTCGGGACAGGCGGGACCGAACACTGAAGCTTTCTTT	CASSHLPPSSGQAGPNTEAFF
NA	TRBJ2-1	TRBV7-9	NA	TGTTCCAGCAGCTTTACTCAAGGGGCGGGGAGGTCATTCAATGAGCAGTTCTTC	CSSSFTQGAGRSFNEQFF
TRBD1	TRBJ2-3	TRBV19	NA	TGTGCCAGTAGGCCAAGACAGGGAACAGATACGCAGTATTTT	CASRPRQGTDTQYF
NA	TRBJ1-5	TRBV15	NA	TGTGCCACCAGCAGAGACAGGGTGAATCAGCCCCAGCATTTT	CATSRDRVNQPQHF
TRBD1	TRBJ1-1	TRBV13	NA	TGTGCCAGCAGCCCCGGAGGACAGGCCGACACTGAAGCTTTCTTT	CASSPGGQADTEAFF
TRBD1	TRBJ1-5	TRBV6-1	NA	TGTGCCAGCAGTGGACAGGGAGGCAATCAGCCCCAGCATTTT	CASSGQGGNQPQHF
TRBD1	TRBJ1-3	TRBV10-3	NA	TGTGCCATCAGGGGGACAGGGGGCGCGGAAGGAAACACCATATATTTT	CAIRGTGGAEGNTIYF
NA	TRBJ1-5	TRBV7-8	once	TGTGCCAGCAGCCCTCGGAGGACTCTTATTAGCAATCAGCCCCAGCATTTT	CASSPRRTLISNQPQHF
TRBD2	TRBJ2-2	TRBV27	NA	TGTGCCAGCAGTTTCTCCCTTCCGAGACTAGCGGGAGGTAGTAGGGTCGGGGAGCTGTTTTTT	CASSFSLPRLAGGSRVGELFF
TRBD1	TRBJ2-4	TRBV15	NA	TGTGCCACCAGCAGAAAAAGGGACAGCCAAGCCAAAAACATTCAGTACTTC	CATSRKRDSQAKNIQYF
NA	TRBJ1-1	TRBV4-3	few	TGCGCCAGCAGCCAAGCAGTCCTGAACACTGAAGCTTTCTTT	CASSQAVLNTEAFF
NA	TRBJ1-3	TRBV11-3	NA	TGTGCCAGCAGCTTAGGGACAGCATCTGGAAACACCATATATTTT	CASSLGTASGNTIYF
TRBD2	TRBJ2-1	TRBV9	NA	TGTGCCAGCAGCGTAGATCTCGGGAGGGGGAATGAGCAGTTCTTC	CASSVDLGRGNEQFF
NA	TRBJ1-6	TRBV5-1	few	TGCGCCAGCAGCTTGAGGAGGTCCTCGGATTCACCCCTCCACTTT	CASSLRRSSDSPLHF
TRBD1	TRBJ2-7	TRBV4-3	NA	TGCGCCAGCAGCCAAGTGGGACAGGGGCGTGGCGAGCAGTACTTC	CASSQVGQGRGEQYF
NA	TRBJ2-6	TRBV7-2	NA	TGTGCCAGCAGCTTAGCCACTACCTCTGGGGCCAACGTCCTGACTTTC	CASSLATTSGANVLTF
NA	TRBJ2-5	TRBV2	few	TGTGCCAGCAGTGAAAACGGTGGCCAAGAGACCCAGTACTTC	CASSENGGQETQYF
NA	TRBJ1-4	TRBV6-5	NA	TGTGCCAGCAGTTACGCAGGCCCTGCAACTAATGAAAAACTGTTTTTT	CASSYAGPATNEKLFF
TRBD2	TRBJ2-3	TRBV4-2	NA	TGTGCCAGCAGCCAAGACGGGACTAGCGGGAGCGGAGCAGATACGCAGTATTTT	CASSQDGTSGSGADTQYF
TRBD1	TRBJ1-2	TRBV27	NA	TGTGCCAGCAGTTTACATTCCGGGACAGGGGATGGCTACACCTTC	CASSLHSGTGDGYTF
NA	TRBJ1-1	TRBV7-2	NA	TGTGCCAGCAGCTTAGGTCAGGGAGGGTTTTTCTTT	CASSLGQGGFFF
TRBD1	TRBJ1-1	TRBV6-5	few	TGTGCCACCCTGGTGACAGGGGGTCCAAACACTGAAGCTTTCTTT	CATLVTGGPNTEAFF
NA	TRBJ2-3	TRBV9	NA	TGTGCCAGCAGCGGCGGGATGTACCACACAGATACGCAGTATTTT	CASSGGMYHTDTQYF
TRBD1	TRBJ1-6	TRBV2	NA	TGTGCCAGCAGAAGGACCGGGACAGGTACCTCACCCCTCCACTTT	CASRRTGTGTSPLHF
NA	TRBJ1-1	TRBV5-6	NA	TGTGCCAGCACACGACAGGCCTCTGAAGCTTTCTTT	CASTRQASEAFF
NA	TRBJ2-7	TRBV11-2	NA	TGTGCCAGCAGCCGACAGGTCCTCTACTTC	CASSRQVLYF
TRBD2	TRBJ2-1	TRBV29-1	NA	TGCAGCGTGGGACTAGCGGGATACAATGAGCAGTTCTTC	CSVGLAGYNEQFF
NA	TRBJ2-3	TRBV7-9	NA	TGTGCCAGCAGCTTAGAGGGAACAGGGACAGATACGCAGTATTTT	CASSLEGTGTDTQYF
TRBD2	TRBJ2-1	TRBV28	NA	TGTGCCAGCAGTTCTCCCCCCTACCGAAATCCTAGCGGGAGGAACAACAATGAGCAGTTCTTC	CASSSPPYRNPSGRNNNEQFF